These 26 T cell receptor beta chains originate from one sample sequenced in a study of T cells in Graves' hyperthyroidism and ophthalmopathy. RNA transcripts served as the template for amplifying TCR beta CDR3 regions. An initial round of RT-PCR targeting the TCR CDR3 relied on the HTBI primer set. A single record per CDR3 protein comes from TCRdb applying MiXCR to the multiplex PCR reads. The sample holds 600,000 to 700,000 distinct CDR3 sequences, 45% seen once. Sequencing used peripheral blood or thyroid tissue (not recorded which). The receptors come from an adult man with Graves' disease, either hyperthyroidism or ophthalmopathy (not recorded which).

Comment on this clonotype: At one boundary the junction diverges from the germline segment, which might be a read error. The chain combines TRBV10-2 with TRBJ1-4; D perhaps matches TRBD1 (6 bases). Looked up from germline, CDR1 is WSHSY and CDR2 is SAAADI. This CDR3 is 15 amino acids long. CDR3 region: CASSVDRQGNEKLFF. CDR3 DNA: TGTGCCAGCAGCGTAGACAGGCAGGGGAACGAAAAACTGTTTTTT.

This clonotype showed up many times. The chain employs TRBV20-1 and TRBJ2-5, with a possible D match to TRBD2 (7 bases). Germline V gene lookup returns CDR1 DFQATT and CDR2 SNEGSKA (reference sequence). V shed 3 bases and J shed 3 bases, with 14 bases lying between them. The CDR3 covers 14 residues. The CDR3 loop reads CSARMGAGEETQYF. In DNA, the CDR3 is TGCAGTGCTAGGATGGGGGCGGGGGAAGAGACCCAGTACTTC.

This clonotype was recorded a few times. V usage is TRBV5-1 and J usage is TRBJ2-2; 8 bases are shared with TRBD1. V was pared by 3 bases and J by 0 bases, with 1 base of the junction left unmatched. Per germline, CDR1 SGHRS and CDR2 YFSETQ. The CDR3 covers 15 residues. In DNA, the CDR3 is TGCGCCAGCAGCTCGGGACAGGCGAACACCGGGGAGCTGTTTTTT. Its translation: CASSSGQANTGELFF.

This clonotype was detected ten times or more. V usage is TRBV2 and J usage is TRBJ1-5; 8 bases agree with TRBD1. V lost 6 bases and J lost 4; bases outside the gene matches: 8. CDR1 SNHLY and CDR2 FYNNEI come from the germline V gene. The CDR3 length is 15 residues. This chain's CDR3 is CASSADRERNQPQHF. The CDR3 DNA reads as TGTGCCAGCAGCGCGGACAGGGAAAGGAATCAGCCCCAGCATTTT.

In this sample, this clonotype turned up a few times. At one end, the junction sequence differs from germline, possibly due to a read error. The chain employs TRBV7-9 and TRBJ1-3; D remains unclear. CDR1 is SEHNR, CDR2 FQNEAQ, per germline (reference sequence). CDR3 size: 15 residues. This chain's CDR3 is CASSQVAHSGNTIYF. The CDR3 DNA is TGCGCCAGCAGCCAAGTTGCCCACTCTGGAAACACCATATATTTT.

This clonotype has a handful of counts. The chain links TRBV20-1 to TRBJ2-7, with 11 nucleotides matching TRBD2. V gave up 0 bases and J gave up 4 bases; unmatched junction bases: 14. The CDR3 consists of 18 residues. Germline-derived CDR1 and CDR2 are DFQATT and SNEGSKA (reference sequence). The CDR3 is CSARDRIPRLAGIYEQYF. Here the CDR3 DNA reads TGCAGTGCTAGAGATCGTATCCCCCGACTAGCGGGGATTTACGAGCAGTACTTC.

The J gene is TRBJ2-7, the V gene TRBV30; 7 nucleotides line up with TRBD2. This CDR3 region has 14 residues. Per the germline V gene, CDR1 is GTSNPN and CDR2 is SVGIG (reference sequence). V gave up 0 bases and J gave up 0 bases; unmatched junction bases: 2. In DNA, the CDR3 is TGTGCCTGGAGTGTGGGAGGGAGCTCCTACGAGCAGTACTTC. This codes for CAWSVGGSSYEQYF.

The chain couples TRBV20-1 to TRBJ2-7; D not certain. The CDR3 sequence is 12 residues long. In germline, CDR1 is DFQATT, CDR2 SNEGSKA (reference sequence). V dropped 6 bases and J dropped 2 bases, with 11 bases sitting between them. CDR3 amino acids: CSATGPTYEQYF. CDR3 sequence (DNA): TGCAGTGCCACCGGGCCAACCTACGAGCAGTACTTC.

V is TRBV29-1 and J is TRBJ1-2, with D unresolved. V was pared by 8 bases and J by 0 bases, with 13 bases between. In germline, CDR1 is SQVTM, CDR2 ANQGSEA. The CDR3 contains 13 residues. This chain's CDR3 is CSLGRGSNYGYTF. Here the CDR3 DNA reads TGCAGCTTAGGGAGAGGTTCTAACTATGGCTACACCTTC.

Here the CDR3 DNA reads TGCAGTGCTAGTTCTGGGGACAGGGACCTCTATGGCTACACCTTC. Translation gives CSASSGDRDLYGYTF. The rearrangement joins TRBV20-1 to TRBJ1-2; 9 bases are a match to TRBD1. Germline V gene data show CDR1 as DFQATT and CDR2 as SNEGSKA (reference sequence). Trimming cost V 3 bases and J 4 bases; bases outside gene matches: 9. This CDR3 comprises 15 residues.

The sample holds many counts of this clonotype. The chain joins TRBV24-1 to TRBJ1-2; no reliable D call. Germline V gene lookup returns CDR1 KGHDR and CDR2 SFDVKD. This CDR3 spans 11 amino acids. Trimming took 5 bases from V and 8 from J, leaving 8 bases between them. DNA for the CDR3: TGTGCCACCAGTGGGAGGAGCGGCTACACCTTC. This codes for CATSGRSGYTF.

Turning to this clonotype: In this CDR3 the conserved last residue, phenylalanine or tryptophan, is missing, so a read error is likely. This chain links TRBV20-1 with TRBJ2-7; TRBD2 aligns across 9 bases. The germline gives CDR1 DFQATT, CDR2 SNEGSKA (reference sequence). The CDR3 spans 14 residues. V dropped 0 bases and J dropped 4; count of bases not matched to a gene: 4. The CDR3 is CSARDRLAVYEQYY. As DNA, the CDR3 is TGCAGTGCTAGAGATCGACTAGCGGTGTACGAGCAGTACTAC.

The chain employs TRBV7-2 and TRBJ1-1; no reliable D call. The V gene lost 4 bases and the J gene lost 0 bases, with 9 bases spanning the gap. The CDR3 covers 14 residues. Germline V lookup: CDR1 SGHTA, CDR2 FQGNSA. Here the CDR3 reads CASSSDNLNTEAFF. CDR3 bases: TGTGCCAGCAGCTCTGACAACCTGAACACTGAAGCTTTCTTT.

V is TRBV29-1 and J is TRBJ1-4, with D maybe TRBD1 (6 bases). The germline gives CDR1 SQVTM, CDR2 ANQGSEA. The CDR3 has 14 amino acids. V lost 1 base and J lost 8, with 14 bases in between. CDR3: CSVEGGPGDEKLFF. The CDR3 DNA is TGCAGCGTTGAAGGGGGGCCAGGGGACGAAAAACTGTTTTTT.

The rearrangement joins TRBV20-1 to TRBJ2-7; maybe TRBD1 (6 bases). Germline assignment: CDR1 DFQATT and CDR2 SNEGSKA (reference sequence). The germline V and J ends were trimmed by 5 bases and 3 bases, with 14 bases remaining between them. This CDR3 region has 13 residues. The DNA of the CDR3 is TGCAGTGCTGGATTTACAGGGCTCTACGAGCAGTACTTC. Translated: CSAGFTGLYEQYF.

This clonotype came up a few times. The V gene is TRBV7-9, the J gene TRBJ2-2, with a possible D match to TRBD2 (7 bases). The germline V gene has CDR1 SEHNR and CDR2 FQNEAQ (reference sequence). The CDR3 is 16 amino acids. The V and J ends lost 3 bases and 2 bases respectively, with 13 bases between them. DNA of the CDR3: TGTGCCAGCAGCTTGGGGGCGGGGGTTAACACCGGGGAGCTGTTTTTT. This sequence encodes CASSLGAGVNTGELFF.

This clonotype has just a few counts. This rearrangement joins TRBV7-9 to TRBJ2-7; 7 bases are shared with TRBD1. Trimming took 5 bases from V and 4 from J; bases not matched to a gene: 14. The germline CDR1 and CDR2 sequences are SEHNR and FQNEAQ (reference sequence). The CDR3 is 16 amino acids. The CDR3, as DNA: TGTGCCAGCAGCCGGAATCCGGGACAGAGGAATTACGAGCAGTACTTC. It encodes CASSRNPGQRNYEQYF.

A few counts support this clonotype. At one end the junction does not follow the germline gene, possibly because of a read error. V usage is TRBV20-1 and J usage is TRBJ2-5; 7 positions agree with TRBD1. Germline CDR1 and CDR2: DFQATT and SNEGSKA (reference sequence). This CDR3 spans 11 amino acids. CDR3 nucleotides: TGCAGTGCTGGAGACAGGGCAGCCCAGTACTTC. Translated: CSAGDRAAQYF.

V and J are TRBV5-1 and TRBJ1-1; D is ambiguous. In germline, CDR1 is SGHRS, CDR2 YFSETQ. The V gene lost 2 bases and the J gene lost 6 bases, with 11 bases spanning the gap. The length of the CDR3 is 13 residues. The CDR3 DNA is TGCGCCAGCAGCTTTGGTAAGCCCCCTGAAGCTTTCTTT. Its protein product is CASSFGKPPEAFF.

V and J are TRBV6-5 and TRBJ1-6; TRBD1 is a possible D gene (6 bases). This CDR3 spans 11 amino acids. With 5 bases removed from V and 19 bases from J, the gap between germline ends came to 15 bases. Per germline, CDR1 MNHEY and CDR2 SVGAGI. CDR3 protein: CASSEAGTTHF. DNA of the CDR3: TGTGCCAGCAGTGAAGCCGGGACAACTCACTTT.

CDR3 DNA sequence: TGTGTCAACAGGCCGGGACAGGGGTACGAGCAGTACTTC. Residues: CVNRPGQGYEQYF. The gene calls are TRBV7-6 and TRBJ2-7; 10 bases align to TRBD1. The CDR3 is 13 residues long. Germline V CDR1 and CDR2: SGHVS, FNYEAQ.

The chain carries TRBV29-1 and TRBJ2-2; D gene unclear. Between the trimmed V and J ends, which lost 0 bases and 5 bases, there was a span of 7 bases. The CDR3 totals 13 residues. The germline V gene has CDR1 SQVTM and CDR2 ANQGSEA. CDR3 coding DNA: TGCAGCGTTGAAGAGCAAATTACCGGGGAGCTGTTTTTT. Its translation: CSVEEQITGELFF.

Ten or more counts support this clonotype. The DNA of the CDR3 is TGTGCCAGCAGCTTTGGCCAGGATCAGCCCCAGCATTTT. Its translation is CASSFGQDQPQHF. The J gene is TRBJ1-5, the V gene TRBV9; D is unresolved. CDR1 SGDLS and CDR2 YYNGEE come from the germline V gene. Trimming pared 4 bases from V and 5 bases from J, leaving 10 bases between. This CDR3 has 13 amino acids.

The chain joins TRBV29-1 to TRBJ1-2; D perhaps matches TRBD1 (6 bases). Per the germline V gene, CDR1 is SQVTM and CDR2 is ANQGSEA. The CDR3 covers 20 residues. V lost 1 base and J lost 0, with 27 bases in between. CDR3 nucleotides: TGCAGCGTTGAAGGGGGGAACCATTTACAGGGTTTAGGAGCTAACTATGGCTACACCTTC. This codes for CSVEGGNHLQGLGANYGYTF.

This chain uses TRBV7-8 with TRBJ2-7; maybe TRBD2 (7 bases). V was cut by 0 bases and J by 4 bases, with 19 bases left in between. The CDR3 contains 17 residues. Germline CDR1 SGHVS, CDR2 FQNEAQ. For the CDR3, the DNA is TGTGCCAGCAGCTTAGCCACACAGGGAGGGGGTTTTTACGAGCAGTACTTC. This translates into CASSLATQGGGFYEQYF.

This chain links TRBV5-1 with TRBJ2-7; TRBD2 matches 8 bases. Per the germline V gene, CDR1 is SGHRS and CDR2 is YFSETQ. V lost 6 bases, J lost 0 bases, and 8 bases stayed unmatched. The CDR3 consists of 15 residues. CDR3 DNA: TGCGCCAGCAAGATACGGGAGGGGAGCTCCTACGAGCAGTACTTC. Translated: CASKIREGSSYEQYF. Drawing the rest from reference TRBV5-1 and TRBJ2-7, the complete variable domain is KAGVTQTPRYLIKTRGQQVTLSCSPISGHRSVSWYQQTPGQGLQFLFEYFSETQRNKGNFPGRFSGRQFSNSRSEMNVSTLELGDSALYLCASKIREGSSYEQYFGPGTRLTVT.